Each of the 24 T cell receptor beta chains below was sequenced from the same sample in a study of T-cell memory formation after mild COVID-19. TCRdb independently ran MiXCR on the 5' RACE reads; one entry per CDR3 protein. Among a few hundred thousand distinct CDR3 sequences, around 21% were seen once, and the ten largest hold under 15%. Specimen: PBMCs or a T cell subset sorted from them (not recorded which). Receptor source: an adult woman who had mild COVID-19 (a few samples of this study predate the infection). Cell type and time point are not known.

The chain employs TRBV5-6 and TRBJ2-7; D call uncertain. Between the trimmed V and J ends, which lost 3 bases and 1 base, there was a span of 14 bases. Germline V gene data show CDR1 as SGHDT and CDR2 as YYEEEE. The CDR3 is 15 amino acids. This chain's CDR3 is CASSSIGSGSYEQYF. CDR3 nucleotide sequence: TGTGCCAGCAGCTCCATTGGGTCAGGATCCTACGAGCAGTACTTC.

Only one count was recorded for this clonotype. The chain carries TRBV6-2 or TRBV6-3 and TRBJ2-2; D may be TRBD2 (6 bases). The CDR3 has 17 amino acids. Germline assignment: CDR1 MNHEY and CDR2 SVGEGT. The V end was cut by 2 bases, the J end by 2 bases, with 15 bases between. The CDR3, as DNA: TGTGCCAGCAGTTACCCCCCCGGGACTCCTAACACCGGGGAGCTGTTTTTT. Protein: CASSYPPGTPNTGELFF.

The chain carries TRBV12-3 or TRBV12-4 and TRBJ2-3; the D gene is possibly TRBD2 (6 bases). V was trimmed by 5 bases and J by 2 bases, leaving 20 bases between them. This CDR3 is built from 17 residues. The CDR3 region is CASSPALLGTFTDTQYF. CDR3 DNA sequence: TGTGCCAGCAGTCCCGCCCTCCTGGGGACTTTCACAGATACGCAGTATTTT.

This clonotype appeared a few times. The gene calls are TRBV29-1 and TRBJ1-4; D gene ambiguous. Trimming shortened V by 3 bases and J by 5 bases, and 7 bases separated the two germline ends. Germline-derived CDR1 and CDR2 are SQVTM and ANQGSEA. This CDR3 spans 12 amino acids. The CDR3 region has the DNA TGCAGCGTTGAGGACGGGAATGAAAAACTGTTTTTT. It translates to CSVEDGNEKLFF. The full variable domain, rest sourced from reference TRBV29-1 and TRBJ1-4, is SAVISQKPSRDICQRGTSLTIQCQVDSQVTMMFWYRQQPGQSLTLIATANQGSEATYESGFVIDKFPISRPNLTFSTLTVSNMSPEDSSIYLCSVEDGNEKLFFGSGTQLSVL.

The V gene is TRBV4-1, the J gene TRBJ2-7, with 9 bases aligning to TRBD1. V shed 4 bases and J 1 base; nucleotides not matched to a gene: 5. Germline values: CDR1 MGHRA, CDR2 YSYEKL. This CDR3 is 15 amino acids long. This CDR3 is CASSLLGQGSYEQYF. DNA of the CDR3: TGCGCCAGCAGCCTCTTGGGACAGGGTTCCTACGAGCAGTACTTC.

In DNA form, the CDR3 reads TGTGCCAGTAGTCCTGTCCCAGGGGGGGAAAGATATGGCTACACCTTC. It specifies CASSPVPGGERYGYTF. This chain connects TRBV19 to TRBJ1-2; TRBD1 agrees at 7 bases. Germline CDR1 reads LNHDA; CDR2 reads SQIVND (reference sequence). The CDR3 contains 16 residues. V dropped 5 bases and J dropped 5; count of bases not matched to a gene: 14.

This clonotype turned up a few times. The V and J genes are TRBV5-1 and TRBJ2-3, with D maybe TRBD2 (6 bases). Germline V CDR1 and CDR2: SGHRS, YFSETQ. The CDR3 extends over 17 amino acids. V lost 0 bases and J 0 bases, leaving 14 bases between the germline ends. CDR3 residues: CASSLARAGSSTDTQYF. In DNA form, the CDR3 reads TGCGCCAGCAGCTTGGCGCGCGCGGGGAGTAGCACAGATACGCAGTATTTT.

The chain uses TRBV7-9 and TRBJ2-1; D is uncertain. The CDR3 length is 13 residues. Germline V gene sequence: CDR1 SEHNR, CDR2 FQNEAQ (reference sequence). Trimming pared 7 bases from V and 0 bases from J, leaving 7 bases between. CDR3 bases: TGTGCCAGCACGTTGGACTCCTACAATGAGCAGTTCTTC. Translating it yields CASTLDSYNEQFF.

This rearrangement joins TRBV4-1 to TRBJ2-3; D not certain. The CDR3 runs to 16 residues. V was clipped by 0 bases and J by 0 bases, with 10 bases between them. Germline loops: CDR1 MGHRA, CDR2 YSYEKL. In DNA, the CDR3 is TGCGCCAGCAGCCAAGATCGCTCCCGTAGCACAGATACGCAGTATTTT. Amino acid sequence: CASSQDRSRSTDTQYF.

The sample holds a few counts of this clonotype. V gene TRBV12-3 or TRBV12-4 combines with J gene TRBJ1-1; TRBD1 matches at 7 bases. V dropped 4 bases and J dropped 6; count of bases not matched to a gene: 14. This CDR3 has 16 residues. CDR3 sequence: CASSSGLRGPGAEAFF. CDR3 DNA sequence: TGTGCCAGCAGTTCGGGGCTTAGGGGGCCGGGGGCTGAAGCTTTCTTT.

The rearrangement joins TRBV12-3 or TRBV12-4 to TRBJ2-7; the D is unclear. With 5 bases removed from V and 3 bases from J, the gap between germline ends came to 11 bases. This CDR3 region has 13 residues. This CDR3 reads CASSADTRYEQYF. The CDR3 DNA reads TGTGCCAGCAGTGCCGACACGCGCTACGAGCAGTACTTC.

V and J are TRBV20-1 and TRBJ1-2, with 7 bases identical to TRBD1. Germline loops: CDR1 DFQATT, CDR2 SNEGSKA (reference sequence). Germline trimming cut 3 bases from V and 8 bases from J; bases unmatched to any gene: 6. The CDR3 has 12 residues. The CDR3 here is CSASQGQLGYTF. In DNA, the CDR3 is TGCAGTGCTAGCCAGGGACAGTTAGGCTACACCTTC.

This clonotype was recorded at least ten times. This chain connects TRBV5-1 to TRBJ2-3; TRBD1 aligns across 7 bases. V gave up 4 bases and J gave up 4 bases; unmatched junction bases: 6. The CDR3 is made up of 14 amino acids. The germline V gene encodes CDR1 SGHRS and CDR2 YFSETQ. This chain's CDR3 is CASSAGQASDTQYF. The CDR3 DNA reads TGCGCCAGCAGCGCTGGACAGGCGTCAGATACGCAGTATTTT.

Here the CDR3 reads CASSLNPFDSNPAYGYTF. In nucleotides, the CDR3 is TGTGCCAGCAGTTTAAACCCGTTCGACAGCAACCCAGCCTATGGCTACACCTTC. The chain joins TRBV12-3 or TRBV12-4 to TRBJ1-2; a possible D gene is TRBD1 (5 bases). CDR3 size: 18 residues. V dropped 2 bases and J dropped 4 bases, with 23 bases sitting between them.

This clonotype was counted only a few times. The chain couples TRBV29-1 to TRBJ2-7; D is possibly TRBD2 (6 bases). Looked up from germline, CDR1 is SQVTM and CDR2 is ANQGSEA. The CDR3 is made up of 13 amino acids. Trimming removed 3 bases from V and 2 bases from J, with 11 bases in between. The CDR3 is CSVDLGGAYEQYF. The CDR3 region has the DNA TGCAGCGTTGACCTGGGGGGAGCCTACGAGCAGTACTTC.

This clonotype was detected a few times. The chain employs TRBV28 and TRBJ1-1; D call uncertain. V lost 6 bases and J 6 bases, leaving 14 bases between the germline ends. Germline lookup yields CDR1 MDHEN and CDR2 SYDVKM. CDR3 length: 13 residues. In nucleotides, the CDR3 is TGTGCCAGCAGCCCCGTGACACGATCTGAAGCTTTCTTT. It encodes CASSPVTRSEAFF.

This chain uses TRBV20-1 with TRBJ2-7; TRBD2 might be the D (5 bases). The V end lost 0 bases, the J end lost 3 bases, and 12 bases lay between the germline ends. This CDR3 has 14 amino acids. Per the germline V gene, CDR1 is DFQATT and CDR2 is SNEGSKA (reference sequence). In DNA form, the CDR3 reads TGCAGTGCTAGAGAGCCGCCCGCGGGCTACGAGCAGTACTTC. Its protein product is CSAREPPAGYEQYF.

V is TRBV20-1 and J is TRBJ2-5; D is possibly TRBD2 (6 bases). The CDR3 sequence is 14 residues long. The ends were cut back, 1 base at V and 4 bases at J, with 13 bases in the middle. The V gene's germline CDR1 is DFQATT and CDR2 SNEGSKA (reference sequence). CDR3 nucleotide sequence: TGCAGTGCTAGAGGGGTGGCCGGGAGAGAGACCCAGTACTTC. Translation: CSARGVAGRETQYF.

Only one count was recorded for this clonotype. The CDR3 DNA reads TGTGCCAGCAGCCAAGATGGCGGGGGCCGAGCTTTCTTT. This encodes CASSQDGGGRAFF. This sequence joins TRBV3-1 and TRBJ1-1, with D maybe TRBD1 (6 bases). The CDR3 totals 13 residues. V was cut by 0 bases and J by 10 bases, with 12 bases left in between. Germline V gives CDR1 LGHDT, CDR2 YNNKEL (reference sequence).

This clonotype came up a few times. The CDR3, as DNA: TGTGCCAGCAGCCGAGGGACAAAGCAGTACTTC. This sequence encodes CASSRGTKQYF. This chain uses TRBV7-9 with TRBJ2-7, with D perhaps matching TRBD1 (6 bases). CDR3 length: 11 amino acids. Looked up from germline, CDR1 is SEHNR and CDR2 is FQNEAQ (reference sequence). Trimming left V 5 bases short and J 8 bases short, with 10 bases between. The whole variable domain, remainder taken from reference TRBV7-9 and TRBJ2-7, is DTGVSQNPRHKITKRGQNVTFRCDPISEHNRLYWYRQTLGQGPEFLTYFQNEAQLEKSRLLSDRFSAERPKGSFSTLEIQRTEQGDSAMYLCASSRGTKQYFGPGTRLTVT.

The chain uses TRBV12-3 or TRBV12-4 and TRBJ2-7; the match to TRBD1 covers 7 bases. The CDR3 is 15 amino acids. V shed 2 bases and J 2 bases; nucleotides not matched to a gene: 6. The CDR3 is CASSLTRDRAYEQYF. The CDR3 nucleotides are TGTGCCAGCAGTTTAACCCGGGACAGAGCCTACGAGCAGTACTTC.

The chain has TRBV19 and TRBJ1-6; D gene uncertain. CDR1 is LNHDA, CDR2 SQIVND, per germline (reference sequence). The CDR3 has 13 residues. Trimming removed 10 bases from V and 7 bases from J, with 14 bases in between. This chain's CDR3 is CATADLENSPLHF. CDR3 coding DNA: TGTGCCACCGCGGACCTTGAAAATTCACCCCTCCACTTT.

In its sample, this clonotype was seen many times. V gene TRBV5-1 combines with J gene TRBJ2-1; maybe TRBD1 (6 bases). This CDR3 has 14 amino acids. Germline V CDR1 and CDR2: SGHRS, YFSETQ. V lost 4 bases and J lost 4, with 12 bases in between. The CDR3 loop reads CASSAQGDYNEQFF. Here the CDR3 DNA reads TGCGCCAGCAGCGCACAGGGAGATTACAATGAGCAGTTCTTC.

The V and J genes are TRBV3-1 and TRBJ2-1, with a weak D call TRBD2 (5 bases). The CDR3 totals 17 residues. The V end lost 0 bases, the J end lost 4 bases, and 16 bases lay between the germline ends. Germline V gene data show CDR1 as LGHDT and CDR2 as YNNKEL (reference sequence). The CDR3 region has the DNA TGTGCCAGCAGCCAAGAGCCGGGGAGCTCCAGATACAATGAGCAGTTCTTC. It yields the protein CASSQEPGSSRYNEQFF.